This T cell receptor (beta chain) was sequenced during a study of blood T cell repertoires in COVID-19 (dated by TCRdb to 2020 to 2021). Turning to the overall study: The collaborator samples originated in the United States, Italy and Spain and spanned the acute and convalescent phases of COVID-19. The prospective study material was composed of cDNA or gDNA derived from T cells, B-cell-depleted T cells, or PBMCs. Deeply sampled blood TCRbeta repertoires from subjects exposed to, actively infected with, or recovered from COVID-19 were included in the dataset. The repertoires were released in a freely available public database meant as a resource for research on the immune response to SARS-CoV-2. Samples came from the ongoing ImmuneRACE study (first 160 participants) plus 1,254 subjects from 6 global collaborators. The sample metadata nearly always contained a de-identified subject ID, COVID-19 status, age in years and sex. HLA class I and class II types, where available, came from metadata supplied by the sample provider rather than from assay-based typing.

Summary of the overall study and its limitations: The quantity of clinical and demographic metadata differed by source and by participant and was supplied without curation.

The germline V gene supplies CDR1 SNHLY and CDR2 FYNNEI. V is shortened by 4 bases, J by 0 bases, and the region joining them spans 10 bases. The cysteine opens and the phenylalanine closes a CDR3 of 14 amino acids. The only DNA kept is the CDR3, 42 bases in frame from the first base. The collaborating institutions used their own protocols to collect whole blood in K2EDTA tubes. For TCRbeta analysis, collaborator samples were shipped as frozen whole blood, as isolated PBMCs, or as DNA extracted from either sample type. Worth noting for this clone: This receptor's antigen is unknown. No qualities accompany the bases; no much larger clone lies one base away.

The immunoSEQ Assay, a bias-controlled multiplex PCR, was used to amplify TCRbeta CDR3 regions from genomic DNA. In the paper's pipeline: The number of nucleated cells in each sample was estimated by amplification of reference gene primers within the assay. To quantify the absolute abundance of each unique TCRbeta CDR3 rearrangement, sequence reads were collapsed and filtered. Productive Simpson clonality was computed per sample as the square root of Simpson's diversity index over productive rearrangements. The table comes from immuneACCESS by way of TCRdb, which keeps in-frame sequences with V and J called. Part of the clones is missing from these tables; in studies checked, under half for an unresolved V gene and the rest for unknown reasons. The D gene and trimming were derived from the DNA, and the V and J assignments and clone size from that table. Across this sample there are roughly 7,500 clones, with about four fifths seen only once. Of the sample, roughly 30% is held by the ten largest clones.

This chain joins TRBV2 to TRBJ2-7; D gene: possibly TRBD2, on 6 matching bases. The receptor was isolated from a human donor in a cohort sampled during active COVID-19. Material: peripheral blood. The DNA sequence is as follows: TGTGCCAGCAGTGGGGAGACTAGCTCCTACGAGCAGTACTTC. Its translation reads: CASSGETSSYEQYF. This CDR3, with the reference TRBV2 and TRBJ2-7 proteins standing in past its ends, gives the full variable domain EPEVTQTPSHQVTQMGQEVILRCVPISNHLYFYWYRQILGQKVEFLVSFYNNEISEKSEIFDDQFSVERPDGSNFTLKIRSTKLEDSAMYFCASSGETSSYEQYFGPGTRLTVT.